This T cell receptor beta chain was profiled in a study of blood T cell repertoires in COVID-19. Assay used: immunoSEQ multiplex PCR; TCRdb lists only in-frame clones, some missing. The data show just over 20,000 clones, with under 90% seen just once and around 3.7% held by the top ten. The CDR3 runs 14 residues. V gave up 0 bases and J gave up 11 bases; unmatched junction bases: 8. CDR1 and CDR2 from the germline V gene are SGHAT and FQNNGV. The receptor was isolated from a man aged 50 to 59 with active COVID-19. Sequenced sample: peripheral blood. This sequence joins TRBV11-2 and TRBJ2-5; 8 nucleotides agree with TRBD2. The CDR3 loop reads CASSLDPAGGAQYF. The DNA of the CDR3 is TGTGCCAGCAGCTTAGATCCCGCCGGGGGGGCTCAGTACTTC. Filled out from reference TRBV11-2 and TRBJ2-5, the complete variable domain reads EAGVAQSPRYKIIEKRQSVAFWCNPISGHATLYWYQQILGQGPKLLIQFQNNGVVDDSQLPKDRFSAERLKGVDSTLKIQPAKLEDSAVYLCASSLDPAGGAQYFGPGTRLLVL.